The clone carrying this TCR beta chain has ten or more counts. This record belongs to a study of regulatory T cells in long-lasting Graves disease. Building the TCR beta libraries relied on iRepertoire HTBI primers, and CDR3 regions underwent Arm-PCR. TCRdb reanalysed the multiplex PCR reads using MiXCR and keeps one entry per CDR3 protein. In the table there are fewer than 400,000 distinct CDR3 sequences, 18% of which are singletons. Germline assignment: CDR1 KGHSH and CDR2 LQKENI. Between the trimmed V and J ends, which lost 2 bases and 5 bases, there was a span of 15 bases. This CDR3 region has 15 residues. Time point given: newly diagnosed GD, antithyroid drugs for less than 3 months. TCR sequences were obtained from RNA taken from PBMCs.

The material was peripheral blood mononuclear cells (PBMCs), obtained at new diagnosis, from a patient treated with antithyroid drugs. The V gene is TRBV18, the J gene TRBJ1-1, with a tentative D call TRBD1 (5 bases). This clonotype was obtained from a female donor with Graves disease. CDR3 nucleotides: TGTGCCAGCTCACCAGGTGGGGGAAGGGCGACTGAAGCTTTCTTT. It is translated as CASSPGGGRATEAFF.